The 19 T cell receptor beta chains below come from one sample, sequenced in a study of cytomegalovirus exposure and HLA in healthy donors. It was with 60 Vbeta and 13 Jbeta primers that the PCR ran. Measured with immunoSEQ multiplex PCR; TCRdb has only the in-frame clones, and not every one. The sample lists 150,000 to 200,000 clones, around 78% occurring once. The sequenced material came from PBMCs. All receptors derive from a woman in her twenties or thirties in good health and CMV-seropositive.

This clone was observed once. The chain is built from TRBV27 and TRBJ1-2; 11 bases are a match to TRBD1. J lost 7 bases, V lost 8 bases, and 12 bases had no gene match. Germline values: CDR1 MNHEY, CDR2 SMNVEV (reference sequence). The CDR3 runs 15 residues. The CDR3 here is CASGNQDRGLRGYTF. DNA of the CDR3: TGTGCCAGCGGCAACCAGGACAGGGGGCTCCGTGGCTACACCTTC.

The chain employs TRBV6-5 and TRBJ1-3; 7 positions agree with TRBD1. The CDR3 runs 14 residues. The germline gives CDR1 MNHEY, CDR2 SVGAGI. V was clipped by 7 bases and J by 2 bases; unmatched bases: 5. This chain's CDR3 is CASTAGQAGNTIYF. The CDR3 region has the DNA TGTGCCAGCACCGCCGGACAGGCTGGAAACACCATATATTTT.

This clone appeared once. The J gene is TRBJ2-5, the V gene TRBV5-6, with TRBD2 matching 7 bases. The germline CDR1 and CDR2 sequences are SGHDT and YYEEEE. After removal of 0 bases from V and 5 bases from J, the junction contained 10 bases not matched to a gene. The CDR3 spans 16 residues. The CDR3 here is CASSLGNAGALETQYF. In nucleotides, the CDR3 is TGTGCCAGCAGCTTGGGGAACGCGGGAGCTCTGGAGACCCAGTACTTC.

The chain recombines TRBV5-1 with TRBJ1-1; TRBD1 matches at 9 bases. Looked up from germline, CDR1 is SGHRS and CDR2 is YFSETQ. The CDR3 totals 14 residues. Germline trimming cut 0 bases from V and 5 bases from J; bases unmatched to any gene: 2. CDR3 in DNA: TGCGCCAGCAGCTTGGGGACAGGGGAAACTGAAGCTTTCTTT. Amino acid sequence: CASSLGTGETEAFF.

CDR3 region: CALGTALNYGYTF. DNA for the CDR3: TGTGCCTTGGGGACAGCTCTTAACTATGGCTACACCTTC. The V gene is TRBV2, the J gene TRBJ1-2; 7 bases map to TRBD1. The CDR3 length is 13 residues. The germline CDR1 and CDR2 sequences are SNHLY and FYNNEI. The trim removed 11 bases at V and 1 base at J, leaving 7 bases unmatched.

The V gene is TRBV6-5, the J gene TRBJ1-2, with 7 bases aligning to TRBD1. The CDR3 has 13 amino acids. V shed 6 bases and J 6 bases; nucleotides not matched to a gene: 7. CDR1 is MNHEY and CDR2 is SVGAGI in the germline V gene. CDR3 protein: CASSLGTANGYTF. DNA for the CDR3: TGTGCCAGCAGCCTAGGGACAGCTAATGGCTACACCTTC.

A single count supports this clone. The rearrangement uses TRBV6-5 and TRBJ2-7; tentative D call: TRBD1 (5 bases). This CDR3 contains 15 residues. Trimming stripped 8 bases from V and 2 bases from J, with 19 bases between. The germline V gene encodes CDR1 MNHEY and CDR2 SVGAGI. CDR3 amino acids: CASSSSQGTTYEQYF. The CDR3 region has the DNA TGTGCCAGCTCCTCATCGCAGGGCACGACCTACGAGCAGTACTTC.

V is TRBV30 and J is TRBJ2-7, with 7 bases lining up with TRBD1. The J segment lost 3 bases and the V segment lost 4 bases, leaving 9 bases of the junction unmatched. The CDR3 has 14 amino acids. In germline, CDR1 is GTSNPN, CDR2 SVGIG (reference sequence). The CDR3 DNA sequence: TGTGCCTGGACCCCGACAGGGACATTCTACGAGCAGTACTTC. Protein: CAWTPTGTFYEQYF. Variable domain in full (rest from reference TRBV30 and TRBJ2-7): SQTIHQWPATLVQPVGSPLSLECTVEGTSNPNLYWYRQAAGRGLQLLFYSVGIGQISSEVPQNLSASRPQDRQFILSSKKLLLSDSGFYLCAWTPTGTFYEQYFGPGTRLTVT.

V is TRBV2 and J is TRBJ1-4; D is ambiguous. Germline loops: CDR1 SNHLY, CDR2 FYNNEI. The CDR3 sequence is 11 residues long. The V gene lost 8 bases and the J gene lost 7 bases, with 8 bases spanning the gap. The CDR3 protein is CASGLFEKLFF. CDR3 DNA sequence: TGTGCCAGCGGCTTATTTGAAAAACTGTTTTTT.

The genes are TRBV28 and TRBJ2-7; D perhaps matches TRBD1 (6 bases). Germline loops: CDR1 MDHEN, CDR2 SYDVKM. This CDR3 region has 15 residues. V lost 4 bases to trimming and J lost 3 bases, with 16 bases between them. The CDR3 region is CASSSPRRGGYEQYF. DNA of the CDR3: TGTGCCAGCAGTTCCCCTCGCAGGGGCGGCTACGAGCAGTACTTC.

V gene TRBV29-1 combines with J gene TRBJ2-2, with 9 bases aligning to TRBD1. V gave up 4 bases and J gave up 3 bases; unmatched junction bases: 0. This CDR3 comprises 13 residues. CDR1 and CDR2 from the germline V gene are SQVTM and ANQGSEA. CDR3 amino acids: CSVGTGDTGELFF. The DNA of the CDR3 is TGCAGCGTTGGGACAGGGGACACCGGGGAGCTGTTTTTT.

This clone turned up a few times. The chain couples TRBV7-9 to TRBJ2-6, with a possible D match to TRBD2 (5 bases). The CDR3 consists of 15 residues. From germline, CDR1 is SEHNR and CDR2 FQNEAQ (reference sequence). Between the trimmed V and J ends, which lost 5 bases and 2 bases, there was a span of 10 bases. CDR3 bases: TGTGCCAGCAGCCAGGACTTAACTGGGGCCAACGTCCTGACTTTC. It codes for CASSQDLTGANVLTF.

The V gene is TRBV28, the J gene TRBJ2-7, with D unclear. V lost 3 bases and J lost 1, with 7 bases in between. The CDR3 contains 13 residues. In germline, CDR1 is MDHEN, CDR2 SYDVKM. This CDR3 reads CASSFYSSYEQYF. CDR3 DNA: TGTGCCAGCAGTTTTTACAGTTCCTACGAGCAGTACTTC.

The gene calls are TRBV27 and TRBJ1-2; D unclear. Germline V gives CDR1 MNHEY, CDR2 SMNVEV (reference sequence). V was clipped by 4 bases and J by 0 bases, with 6 bases between them. This CDR3 has 13 amino acids. CDR3 sequence: CASSYHTNYGYTF. CDR3 nucleotides: TGTGCCAGCAGTTACCACACTAACTATGGCTACACCTTC.

V and J are TRBV4-1 and TRBJ1-2, with a tentative D call TRBD1 (5 bases). The V gene lost 1 base and the J gene lost 8 bases, with 17 bases spanning the gap. The germline V gene has CDR1 MGHRA and CDR2 YSYEKL. The CDR3 length is 15 residues. The CDR3 is CASSQVYPPWGGYTF. In DNA, the CDR3 is TGCGCCAGCAGCCAAGTGTACCCACCCTGGGGCGGCTACACCTTC.

The rearrangement links TRBV5-1 to TRBJ2-3; TRBD2 aligns across 9 bases. After removal of 4 bases from V and 1 base from J, the junction contained 10 bases not matched to a gene. CDR1 is SGHRS, CDR2 YFSETQ, per germline. This CDR3 region has 17 residues. CDR3 protein: CASSRNSGGRGTDTQYF. The CDR3 coding sequence is TGCGCCAGCAGCCGTAATAGCGGGGGCAGGGGCACAGATACGCAGTATTTT.

This chain joins TRBV6-6 and TRBJ1-4; TRBD1 matches at 7 bases. Trimming removed 4 bases from V and 7 bases from J; junction bases left unmatched: 12. Looked up from germline, CDR1 is MNHNY and CDR2 is SVGAGI (reference sequence). The CDR3 is made up of 16 amino acids. DNA for the CDR3: TGTGCCAGCAGTTCCCCGAACAGGGGACTTCGTGAAAAACTGTTTTTT. This translates into CASSSPNRGLREKLFF.

This clone was observed a single time. The chain employs TRBV4-1 and TRBJ2-7; 8 bases match TRBD1. There are 15 residues in the CDR3. The germline gives CDR1 MGHRA, CDR2 YSYEKL. The V segment lost 4 bases and the J segment 0 bases; nucleotides outside the gene matches: 5. The CDR3 DNA sequence: TGCGCCAGCAGCCCGACAGGGGTGAGCTCCTACGAGCAGTACTTC. This codes for CASSPTGVSSYEQYF.

This clone turned up a few times. The J gene is TRBJ1-2, the V gene TRBV7-9; 10 bases map to TRBD1. This CDR3 is 17 amino acids long. Germline values: CDR1 SEHNR, CDR2 FQNEAQ (reference sequence). V was clipped by 5 bases and J by 3 bases; unmatched bases: 12. DNA for the CDR3: TGTGCCAGCAGCCCAAGGGACAGGGGAGGGCCGGACTATGGCTACACCTTC. Translated, it gives CASSPRDRGGPDYGYTF.